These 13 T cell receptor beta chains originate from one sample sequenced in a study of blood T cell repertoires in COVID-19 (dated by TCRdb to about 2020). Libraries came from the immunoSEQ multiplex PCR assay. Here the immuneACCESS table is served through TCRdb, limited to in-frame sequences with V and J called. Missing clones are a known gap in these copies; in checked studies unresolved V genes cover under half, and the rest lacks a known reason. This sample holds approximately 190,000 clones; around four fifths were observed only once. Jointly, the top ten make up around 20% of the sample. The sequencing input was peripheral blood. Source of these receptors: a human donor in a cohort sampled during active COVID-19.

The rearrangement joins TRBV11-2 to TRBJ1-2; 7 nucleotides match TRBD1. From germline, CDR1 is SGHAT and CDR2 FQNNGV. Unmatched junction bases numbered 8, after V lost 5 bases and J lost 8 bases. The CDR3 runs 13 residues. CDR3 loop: CASSLLTGDGYTF. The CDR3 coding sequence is TGTGCCAGCAGCCTGCTTACAGGGGACGGCTACACCTTC.

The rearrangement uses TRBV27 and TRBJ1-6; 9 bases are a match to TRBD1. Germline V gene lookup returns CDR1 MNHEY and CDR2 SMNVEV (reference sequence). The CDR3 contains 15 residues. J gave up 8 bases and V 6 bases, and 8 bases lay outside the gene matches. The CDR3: CASRKQGADYSPLHF. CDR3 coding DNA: TGTGCCAGCAGGAAACAGGGGGCGGATTATTCACCCCTCCACTTT.

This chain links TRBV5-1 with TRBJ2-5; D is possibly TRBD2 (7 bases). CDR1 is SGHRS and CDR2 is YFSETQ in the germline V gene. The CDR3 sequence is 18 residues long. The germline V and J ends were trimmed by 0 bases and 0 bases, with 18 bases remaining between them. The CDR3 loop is CASSLGVGGGQYQETQYF. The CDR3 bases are TGCGCCAGCAGCTTGGGGGTAGGGGGAGGGCAATACCAAGAGACCCAGTACTTC.

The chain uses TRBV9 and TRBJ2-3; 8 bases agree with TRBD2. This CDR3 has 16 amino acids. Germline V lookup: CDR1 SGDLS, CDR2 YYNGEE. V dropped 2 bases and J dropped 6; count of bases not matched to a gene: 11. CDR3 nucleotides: TGTGCCAGCAGCGTTCTCTCGCGGGGGGATGTGGATACGCAGTATTTT. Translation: CASSVLSRGDVDTQYF.

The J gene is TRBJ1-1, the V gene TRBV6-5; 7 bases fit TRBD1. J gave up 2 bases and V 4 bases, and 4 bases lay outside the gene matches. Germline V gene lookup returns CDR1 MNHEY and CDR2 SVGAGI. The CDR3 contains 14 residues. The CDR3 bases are TGTGCCAGCAGTTCAAGGGGGCGCAACACTGAAGCTTTCTTT. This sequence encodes CASSSRGRNTEAFF.

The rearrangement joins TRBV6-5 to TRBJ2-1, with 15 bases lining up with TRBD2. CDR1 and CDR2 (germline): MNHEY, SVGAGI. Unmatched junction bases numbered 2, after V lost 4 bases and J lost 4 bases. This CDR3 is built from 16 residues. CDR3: CASSWTSGRVYNEQFF. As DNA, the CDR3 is TGTGCCAGCAGTTGGACTAGCGGGAGGGTATACAATGAGCAGTTCTTC.

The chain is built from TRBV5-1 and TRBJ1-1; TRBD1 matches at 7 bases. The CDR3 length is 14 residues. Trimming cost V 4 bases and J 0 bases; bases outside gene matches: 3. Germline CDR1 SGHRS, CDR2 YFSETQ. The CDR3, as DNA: TGCGCCAGCAGCCGGACAGGTATGAACACTGAAGCTTTCTTT. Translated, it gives CASSRTGMNTEAFF.

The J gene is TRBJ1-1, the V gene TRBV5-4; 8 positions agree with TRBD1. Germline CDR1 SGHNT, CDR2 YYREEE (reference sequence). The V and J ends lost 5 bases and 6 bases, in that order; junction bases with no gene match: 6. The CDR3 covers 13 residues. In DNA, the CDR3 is TGTGCCAGCAGAACCGACAGGGGAGCTGAAGCTTTCTTT. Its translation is CASRTDRGAEAFF.

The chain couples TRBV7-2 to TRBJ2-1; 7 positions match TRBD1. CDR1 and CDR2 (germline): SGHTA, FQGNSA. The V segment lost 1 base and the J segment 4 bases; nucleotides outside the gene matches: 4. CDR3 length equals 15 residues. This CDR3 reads CASSLVQGQYNEQFF. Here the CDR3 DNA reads TGTGCCAGCAGCTTAGTGCAGGGACAGTACAATGAGCAGTTCTTC.

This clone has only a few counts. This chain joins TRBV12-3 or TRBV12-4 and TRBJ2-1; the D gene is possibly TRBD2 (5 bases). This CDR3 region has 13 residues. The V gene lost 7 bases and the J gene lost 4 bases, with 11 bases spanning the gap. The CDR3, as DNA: TGTGCCAGCACTAGCCCCTCGTACAATGAGCAGTTCTTC. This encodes CASTSPSYNEQFF.

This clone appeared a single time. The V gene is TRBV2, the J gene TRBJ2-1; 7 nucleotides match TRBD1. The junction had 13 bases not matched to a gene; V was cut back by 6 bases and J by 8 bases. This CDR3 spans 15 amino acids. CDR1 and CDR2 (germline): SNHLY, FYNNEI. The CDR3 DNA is TGTGCCAGCAGCAAAGACAGGGACGGTATCGATGAGCAGTTCTTC. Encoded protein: CASSKDRDGIDEQFF.

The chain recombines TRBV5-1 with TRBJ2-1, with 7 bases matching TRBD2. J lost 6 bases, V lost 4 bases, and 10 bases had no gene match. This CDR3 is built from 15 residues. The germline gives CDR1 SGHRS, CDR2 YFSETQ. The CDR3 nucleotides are TGCGCCAGCAGCGGGGGACTATTTTCGGGCAATGAGCAGTTCTTC. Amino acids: CASSGGLFSGNEQFF.

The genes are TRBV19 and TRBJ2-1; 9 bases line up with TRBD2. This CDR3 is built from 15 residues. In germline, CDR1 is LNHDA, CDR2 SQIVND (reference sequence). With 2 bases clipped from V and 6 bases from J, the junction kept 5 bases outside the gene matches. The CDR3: CASSIQAGGPNEQFF. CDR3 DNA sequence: TGTGCCAGTAGTATACAAGCGGGGGGCCCCAATGAGCAGTTCTTC. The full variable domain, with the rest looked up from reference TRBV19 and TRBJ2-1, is DGGITQSPKYLFRKEGQNVTLSCEQNLNHDAMYWYRQDPGQGLRLIYYSQIVNDFQKGDIAEGYSVSREKKESFPLTVTSAQKNPTAFYLCASSIQAGGPNEQFFGPGTRLTVL.